This TCR beta chain was sequenced during a study of cytomegalovirus exposure and HLA in healthy donors (dated 2017 in TCRdb). About the investigation overall: An earlier analysis of about 530 of the donors reported 276 Gb of sequence data and approximately 120 million unique TCR beta sequences obtained from roughly 180 million T cells. Roughly 300 gigabases of sequencing data and 70 million to 85 million unique TCR sequences were included in an early release covering 550 to 800 HLA-typed donors. Among the approximately 400 genotyped donors, 81% belonged to the genetic ancestry cluster associated with self-reported Caucasian donors. The aim of the study was to test whether cataloging public T cell receptors could identify signatures of past pathogen exposure. Using immunosequencing, the study profiled T cell repertoires from 640 or so subjects and related those repertoires to cytomegalovirus serostatus. Besides the first cohort of roughly 700 subjects, a separate validation cohort made up of about 120 different subjects was used. The study combined high-throughput TCR immunosequencing, statistical association of individual TCRs with disease status, and machine learning to predict cytomegalovirus infection status. A later analysis re-examined previously published TCR beta repertoires from more than 600 donors and added high-resolution HLA genotyping to investigate patterns of TCR occurrence. Rather than drawing on any new phenotypic data, the later analysis identified candidate immune exposures from TCR beta sequences and the way those sequences occurred across donors. An earlier analysis of 500 to 750 of the donors applied high-throughput TCR beta sequencing to assess whether each TCR beta V gene segment acted as functional or pseudogenic. Donor age, sex, ethnicity and CMV serostatus were compiled alongside the repertoire data. Genome-wide SNP genotypes for about three fifths of the roughly 670 donors were used in a later genetic analysis, which treated that subset as a discovery cohort. All discovery cohort repertoires had been generated on a single sequencing platform. HLA typing included class I and class II loci at four-digit resolution. The number of typed donors differed by locus: roughly 620-630 for A, B, C, DRB1 and DQB1; some 500 for DQA1; some 590 for DPA1; and some 430 for DPB1. Because of strong linkage in the cohort, 4 to 6 DR-DQ haplotypes were treated as single units for association and clustering. Among some 400 genotyped donors of the cohort, an average of about 240,000 unique TCR beta nucleotide sequences were sequenced per donor, roughly 18% of them non-productive. The study at large found these results: A later analysis found that HLA-associated TCR beta chains were more clonally expanded and had lower generation probabilities than equally common non-associated chains. According to a later analysis, most CMV-associated TCR beta chains appeared to be HLA-restricted, and the HLA associations seemed to be driven largely by CMV exposure. In a later analysis, several top co-occurrence clusters were reported to appear linked to parvovirus B19, influenza, CMV and Epstein-Barr virus. The cohort was sequenced for TCR beta chains only, and without alpha or paired-chain data the features that could be detected were limited. Most TCR sequences were observed very rarely across donors, whereas some public TCRs were present in many individuals. A later genetic analysis reported fewer N-insertions in productive TCRs among donors in an Asian-associated ancestry cluster than the roughly 700-donor mean. In an earlier analysis of approximately 590 of the donors, most TCR beta V segments were observed in productive rearrangements about 87% or about 30% of the time, broadly matching IMGT annotations. Because the 87-base-pair reads could not distinguish some IMGT-functional V segments, including TRBV6-2 and TRBV6-3, those segments were excluded. The authors suggested that the approach could potentially be generalized to other disease states and immunological phenotypes. A few of the identified cytomegalovirus-associated TCR beta chains were confirmed in vitro to be specific for cytomegalovirus antigens. A total of about 180 TCR beta chains were listed by the study as associated with cytomegalovirus. In a later analysis, the rate of TCR association differed among HLA loci, with DRB1 alleles having the most associated TCRs and HLA-C alleles having the fewest. Because HLA typing was unavailable for some donors at each locus, only the typed subset was used in association tests. CMV serostatus was the only immune exposure information available for the cohort. When HLA alleles, especially DR and DQ, strongly co-occurred, attributing TCR associations to individual alleles was difficult. Correlated functional status among segregating V segments might be attributable to linkage disequilibrium, but an unknown experimental factor could not be ruled out. In both the original and validation cohorts, the classifier was reported to diagnose cytomegalovirus status with high specificity and sensitivity. Because counts were too low, under 20 rarely observed V segments, including chromosome 9 orphons, were left out of the earlier analysis of 587 of the donors. Roughly uniform sequencing depth across donors was assumed in presence/absence analyses, although this assumption may not hold. In a later analysis, some 17,000 TCR beta sequences were associated with specific HLA alleles at a false discovery rate of 0.05. An association between a missense DCLRE1C variant and V-gene and J-gene trimming of TCR beta chains was found in a later genetic analysis and replicated in an independent cohort. A cluster of highly shared sequence variants was judged likely to be a technical artifact of the sequencing pipeline. A further reported finding was that TCR beta sequences accurately predicted the HLA-A and HLA-B alleles for most subjects in the first cohort.

The method behind the library was the immunoSEQ multiplex PCR assay. For the multiplex PCR, a mixture combining 60 forward primers for TCR Vbeta segments and 13 reverse primers for TCR Jbeta segments was used. The CDR3 region of rearranged TCR beta genes was amplified from genomic DNA by a multiplex PCR assay. Amplified TCR beta libraries were sequenced as 87-base-pair reads on the Illumina HiSeq System. Regarding the original processing steps: A later analysis tallied approximately 87 million unique TCR beta chains across the approximately 670 repertoires, and approximately 9.9 million of those chains were shared by two or more donors. Raw reads were error-corrected and collapsed into unique sequences by a nearest-neighbor algorithm in which closely related sequences were merged to remove PCR and sequencing errors. Alignment of CDR3 sequences to IMGT reference sequences was used to assign V, D and J gene segments. For a sequence to be retained, a match of at least six nucleotides was required to both a V gene segment and a J gene segment. A rearrangement counted as productive if the CDR3 had no stop codons and remained in frame with V and J, and every other rearrangement counted as non-productive. CDR3 was defined according to IMGT convention as the region running from the second conserved V-encoded cysteine to the conserved J-encoded phenylalanine. The earlier analysis of 587 of the donors excluded sequences that lacked an unambiguous match to a single V gene segment. An earlier analysis of several hundred of the donors called V segments functional above 56.7% productive rearrangements and segregating when the between-donor standard deviation exceeded 5%. A statistical classification framework was built to diagnose cytomegalovirus status from the catalog of TCR beta chain sequences. In a later analysis, V and J genes were assigned by comparing TCR nucleotide sequences against IMGT/GENE-DB human TR gene sequences. A later analysis assigned CDR3 sequences and most-parsimonious VDJ recombination scenarios with the TCRdist pipeline. A later analysis defined each TCR beta chain by its CDR3 amino acid sequence plus V-gene family, and excluded reads lacking a unique V-gene family. A later analysis removed 500 to 600 highly shared, low-generation-probability nucleotide sequences to deal with suspected cross-contamination and a sequencing artifact. In a later analysis, a clonal expansion index was calculated for each public chain from normalized within-repertoire ranks of inferred template counts. In a later analysis, generation probabilities were computed using a VDJ recombination model fitted to out-of-frame rearrangements, and the results were checked against IGoR. Hypergeometric tests were used in a later analysis to score TCR-TCR, TCR-HLA and TCR-CMV co-occurrence, with a repertoire-size bias correction applied to the TCR pairs. To estimate false discovery rates, a later analysis permuted the HLA or CMV assignments 20 times. In a later analysis, co-occurring TCRs were grouped using DBSCAN, and TCRdist sequence similarity was added for clustering within HLA-allele-positive subsets. Repertoires with fewer than 30,000 or more than 120,000 public chains, plus five repertoires with anomalous nucleotide sharing, were excluded from co-occurrence clustering. Not all clones reach the TCRdb copy of this immuneACCESS table, which keeps in-frame sequences only. Checked studies attribute under half of the gap to unresolved V genes and leave the rest unexplained. V and J calls and clone size are as listed in that table; D and trimming were resolved from the DNA. This sample comprises roughly 80,000 clones, approximately 60% of them detected only once. Approximately 4% of the sample rests with the top ten.

From its cysteine to its phenylalanine, the CDR3 spans 12 amino acids. Only CDR3 DNA is held: 36 bases, read in frame from base 1. V is reduced by 6 bases and J by 3 bases, leaving a spacing of 8 bases between them. CDR1 and CDR2 are read off the germline V gene (reference sequence) as LNHDA and SQIVND. In regard to this clone: Its recognized antigen is unknown. Nothing much larger sits one base from this clone, and base qualities are not available.

The cohort comprised some 730 healthy bone marrow donors. Cohort members were all nominally healthy when sampled, although unrecorded immune exposures were likely present. The donor was CMV seropositive and was included in the group of approximately 310 seropositive cohort members. A peripheral blood sample was collected from each donor, and TCR beta sequencing was performed on peripheral blood mononuclear cells. The Qiagen DNeasy Blood Extraction Kit was used to extract genomic DNA from the blood cell samples. The rearrangement combines TRBV19 with TRBJ1-2; the D gene assignment is ambiguous. This TCR was sampled from a male donor in good health and CMV-seropositive. Sequenced material: PBMCs. This receptor carries the CDR3 CASRRVDYGYTF. At the DNA level, the sequence is TGTGCCAGTAGGAGGGTGGACTATGGCTACACCTTC.